What follows are 6 T cell receptor beta chains derived from one specimen sequenced in a study of Ad26.COV2.S vaccination and SARS-CoV-2 variants. The treatment here: roughly 20 received Ad26.COV2.S at low or high dose, single or two shots; about 5 received placebo; per-sample allocation not given. Sampling was done on day 63 after the first vaccine or placebo injection. Repertoires were generated with immunoSEQ multiplex PCR, while TCRdb's copy carries only in-frame clones and drops some. The sample holds around 340,000 clones, roughly 90% seen once. Material: peripheral blood, obtained in a trial of Ad26.COV2.S vaccine versus placebo. These receptors were taken from a person aged 18-65 years who received the Ad26.COV2.S COVID-19 vaccine or a placebo.

This sequence joins TRBV3-1 (or the pseudogene TRBV3-2) and TRBJ2-7; TRBD2 agrees at 10 bases. The germline CDR1 and CDR2 sequences are LGHDT and YNNKEL (reference sequence). The junction had 4 bases not matched to a gene; V was cut back by 2 bases and J by 3 bases. The length of the CDR3 is 15 residues. As DNA, the CDR3 is TGTGCCAGCAGCCAACTAGCGGGAGAAGACTACGAGCAGTACTTC. Protein: CASSQLAGEDYEQYF.

The CDR3 DNA is TGTGCCACCAGCAGAGAATGGGACAGGGCGCATGAGCAGTTCTTC. Translated, it gives CATSREWDRAHEQFF. The chain joins TRBV15 to TRBJ2-1; TRBD1 matches 9 bases. This CDR3 is built from 15 residues. Trimming took 0 bases from V and 8 from J; bases not matched to a gene: 5. Germline assignment: CDR1 LNHNV and CDR2 YYDKDF (reference sequence).

Only a few counts were recorded for this clone. The V and J genes are TRBV18 and TRBJ1-1, with a possible D match to TRBD1 (6 bases). This CDR3 is built from 12 residues. V gave up 3 bases and J gave up 7 bases, with 9 bases separating them. Germline loops: CDR1 KGHSH, CDR2 LQKENI. The CDR3 DNA follows: TGTGCCAGCTCACCTAGGACAGATGAAGCTTTCTTT. Translated: CASSPRTDEAFF. Using reference TRBV18 and TRBJ1-1 for the parts outside the CDR3, the full variable domain is NAGVMQNPRHLVRRRGQEARLRCSPMKGHSHVYWYRQLPEEGLKFMVYLQKENIIDESGMPKERFSAEFPKEGPSILRIQQVVRGDSAAYFCASSPRTDEAFFGQGTRLTVV.

V and J are TRBV4-2 and TRBJ2-7; 7 bases line up with TRBD2. Germline CDR1 is LGHNA and CDR2 is YNFKEQ. The CDR3 length is 14 residues. V lost 0 bases and J lost 5; bases outside the gene matches: 4. CDR3 protein: CASSQEATSNEQYF. CDR3 sequence (DNA): TGTGCCAGCAGCCAAGAGGCGACTAGCAACGAGCAGTACTTC.

The chain employs TRBV6-5 and TRBJ2-7; 11 nucleotides agree with TRBD1. Losses at the gene ends were 6 bases for V and 7 bases for J; bases not matched to a gene: 11. Per germline, CDR1 MNHEY and CDR2 SVGAGI. CDR3 length equals 15 residues. The CDR3 bases are TGTGCCAGCAGCGACTGGGACAGGGGGTTGCGGGAGCAGTACTTC. It codes for CASSDWDRGLREQYF.

V gene TRBV7-8 combines with J gene TRBJ1-1; 9 bases are shared with TRBD1. V lost 4 bases and J lost 1; bases outside the gene matches: 4. The CDR3 spans 15 residues. CDR1 and CDR2 from the germline V gene are SGHVS and FQNEAQ. CDR3 nucleotide sequence: TGTGCCAGCAGCTCAATGGACAGGGGGAACACTGAAGCTTTCTTT. As protein: CASSSMDRGNTEAFF.